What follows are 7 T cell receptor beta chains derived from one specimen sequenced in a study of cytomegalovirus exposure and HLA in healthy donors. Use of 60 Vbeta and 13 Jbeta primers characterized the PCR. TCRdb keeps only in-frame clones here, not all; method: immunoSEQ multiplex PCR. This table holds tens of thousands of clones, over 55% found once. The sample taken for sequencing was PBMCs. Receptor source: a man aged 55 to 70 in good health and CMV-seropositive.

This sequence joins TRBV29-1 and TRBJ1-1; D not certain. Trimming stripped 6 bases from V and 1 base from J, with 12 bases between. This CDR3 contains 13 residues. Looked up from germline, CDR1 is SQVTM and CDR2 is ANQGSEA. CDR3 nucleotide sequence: TGCAGCGTCATTGGATGGGCGAACACTGAAGCTTTCTTT. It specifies CSVIGWANTEAFF.

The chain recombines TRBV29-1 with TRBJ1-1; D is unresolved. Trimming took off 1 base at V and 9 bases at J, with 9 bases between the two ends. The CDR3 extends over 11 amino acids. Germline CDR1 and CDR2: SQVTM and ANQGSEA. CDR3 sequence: CSVEVGAQAFF. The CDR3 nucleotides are TGCAGCGTTGAAGTTGGAGCTCAAGCTTTCTTT.

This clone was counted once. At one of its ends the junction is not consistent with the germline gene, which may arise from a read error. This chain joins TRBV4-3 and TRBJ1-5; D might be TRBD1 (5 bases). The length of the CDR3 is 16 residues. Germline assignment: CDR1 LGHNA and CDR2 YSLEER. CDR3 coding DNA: TGCGCCGGCAGCCAAGATTACCCAGGGACTTATCAGCCCCAGCATTTT. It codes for CAGSQDYPGTYQPQHF.

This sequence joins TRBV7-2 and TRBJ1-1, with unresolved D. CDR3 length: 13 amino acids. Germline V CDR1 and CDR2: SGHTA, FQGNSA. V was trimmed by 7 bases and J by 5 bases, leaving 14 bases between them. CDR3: CASTAPGGTEAFF. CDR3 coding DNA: TGTGCCAGCACGGCGCCCGGAGGAACTGAAGCTTTCTTT.

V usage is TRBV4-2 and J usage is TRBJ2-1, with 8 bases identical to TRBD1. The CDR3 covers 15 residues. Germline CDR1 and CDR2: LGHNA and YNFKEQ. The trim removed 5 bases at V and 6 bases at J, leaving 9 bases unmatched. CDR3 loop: CASSSQGAPPNEQFF. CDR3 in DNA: TGTGCCAGCAGCTCCCAGGGGGCACCCCCCAATGAGCAGTTCTTC.

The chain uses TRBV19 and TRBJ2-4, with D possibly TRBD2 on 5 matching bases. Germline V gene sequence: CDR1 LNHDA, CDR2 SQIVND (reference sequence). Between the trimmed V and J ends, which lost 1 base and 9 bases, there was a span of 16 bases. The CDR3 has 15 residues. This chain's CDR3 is CASSIGGGWNLIQYF. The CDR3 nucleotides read TGTGCCAGTAGTATAGGTGGCGGGTGGAACCTCATTCAGTACTTC.

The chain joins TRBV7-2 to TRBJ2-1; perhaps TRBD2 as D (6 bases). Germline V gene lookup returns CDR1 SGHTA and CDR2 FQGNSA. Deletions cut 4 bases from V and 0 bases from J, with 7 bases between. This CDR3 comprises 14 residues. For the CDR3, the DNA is TGTGCCAGCAGCTACGGGAGCTCCTACAATGAGCAGTTCTTC. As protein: CASSYGSSYNEQFF.